A single TCR beta chain is shown here with its context. This record comes from a study of blood T cell repertoires in COVID-19. Study-wide context: Some COVID-19 samples were acute and others convalescent; all came from the United States, Italy and Spain. The analysed material was cDNA or gDNA that came from T cells, B-cell-depleted T cells, or PBMCs.

In the authors' workflow: Nucleated cell counts were estimated from reference gene primer amplification. TCRdb's table, derived via immunoSEQ multiplex PCR, lists solely in-frame clones and lacks some. The DNA gave D and trimming, while V, J and clone size come from that table. The repertoire holds over 90,000 clones, with about 90% as singletons. The clonotype originates from a human donor in a cohort sampled during active COVID-19. The material sequenced was peripheral blood.

CDR3 DNA: TGTGCCAGCAGTTTATGGTCGGGGGGGAACATTCAGTACTTC. As protein: CASSLWSGGNIQYF. The genes are TRBV28 and TRBJ2-4; 8 bases fit TRBD2. This CDR3 comprises 14 residues. V lost 0 bases to trimming and J lost 7 bases; unmatched junction nucleotides: 2. Germline V gene data show CDR1 as MDHEN and CDR2 as SYDVKM.